The 26 T cell receptor beta chains below come from one sample, sequenced in a study of identifying expanded T cells in peripheral blood. Clones were read by immunoSEQ multiplex PCR, and TCRdb kept only the in-frame ones, dropping some. The table has 90,000 to 95,000 clones, over 75% seen once. The sequenced sample was blood. The source is a person aged 18-70 years in good health.

The genes are TRBV30 and TRBJ1-3; D is unclear. V lost 0 bases, J lost 7 bases, and 7 bases lay in between. This CDR3 has 12 residues. Germline V CDR1 and CDR2: GTSNPN, SVGIG (reference sequence). The CDR3 DNA is TGTGCCTGGAGTGTAAGCGCGAACACCATATATTTT. Protein product: CAWSVSANTIYF.

A single count supports this clone. The chain couples TRBV5-8 to TRBJ2-7; weak D call: TRBD1 (6 bases). This CDR3 has 15 amino acids. The germline gives CDR1 SGHTS, CDR2 YDEGEE. The V end was cut by 3 bases, the J end by 0 bases, with 13 bases between. CDR3 amino acids: CASSSRGMSSYEQYF. The CDR3 nucleotides are TGTGCCAGCAGCTCCAGGGGTATGAGCTCCTACGAGCAGTACTTC.

The CDR3 DNA follows: TGTGCCAGCTCACCATACCCCGGGGGGAACACTGAAGCTTTCTTT. Its protein product is CASSPYPGGNTEAFF. This chain connects TRBV18 to TRBJ1-1; weak D call: TRBD1 (5 bases). Germline CDR1 KGHSH, CDR2 LQKENI. This CDR3 spans 15 amino acids. V was trimmed by 2 bases and J by 1 base, leaving 11 bases between them. Using reference TRBV18 and TRBJ1-1 for the parts outside the CDR3, the full variable domain is NAGVMQNPRHLVRRRGQEARLRCSPMKGHSHVYWYRQLPEEGLKFMVYLQKENIIDESGMPKERFSAEFPKEGPSILRIQQVVRGDSAAYFCASSPYPGGNTEAFFGQGTRLTVV.

This clone was recorded a few times. The chain has TRBV7-9 and TRBJ2-7; the D gene is possibly TRBD1 (6 bases). Trimming cost V 3 bases and J 6 bases, with 18 bases left between them. Germline V gene sequence: CDR1 SEHNR, CDR2 FQNEAQ (reference sequence). This CDR3 spans 15 amino acids. CDR3 DNA: TGTGCCAGCAGCTTCCCTGAAGGACAGACGTTCGAGCAGTACTTC. The encoded protein is CASSFPEGQTFEQYF.

This clone was seen only a few times. J is TRBJ2-4 and V is TRBV19; no reliable D call. CDR3 length: 13 residues. V was clipped by 5 bases and J by 3 bases, with 8 bases between them. CDR1 is LNHDA and CDR2 is SQIVND in the germline V gene (reference sequence). In DNA, the CDR3 is TGTGCCAGTAGTGGTCCGGACAAAAACATTCAGTACTTC. Amino acids: CASSGPDKNIQYF.

The gene calls are TRBV18 and TRBJ1-2; perhaps TRBD1 as D (6 bases). The CDR3 has 17 residues. CDR1 KGHSH and CDR2 LQKENI come from the germline V gene. V was shortened by 2 bases and J by 4 bases, with 20 bases between the two germline ends. The CDR3 DNA follows: TGTGCCAGCTCACCAAACAGGGCTAAAAGTGGATTCTATGGCTACACCTTC. Its translation: CASSPNRAKSGFYGYTF.

The CDR3, as DNA: TGTGCCAGCAGTTACTCACCTGGGGGGGAGGAGCTGTTTTTT. Its protein is CASSYSPGGEELFF. The chain recombines TRBV6-5 with TRBJ2-2; TRBD2 aligns across 7 bases. This CDR3 is built from 14 residues. Trimming removed 0 bases from V and 10 bases from J; junction bases left unmatched: 5. Germline CDR1 MNHEY, CDR2 SVGAGI.

This rearrangement joins TRBV15 to TRBJ2-1; 11 bases fit TRBD2. Germline trimming cut 5 bases from V and 7 bases from J; bases unmatched to any gene: 7. Germline CDR1 reads LNHNV; CDR2 reads YYDKDF (reference sequence). CDR3 size: 15 residues. The CDR3 nucleotides read TGTGCCACCAGCGAACTAGCGGGGGCGAATAATGAGCAGTTCTTC. It translates to CATSELAGANNEQFF.

This rearrangement joins TRBV5-1 to TRBJ2-1; TRBD1 aligns across 9 bases. Germline loops: CDR1 SGHRS, CDR2 YFSETQ. The CDR3 has 15 amino acids. The V gene end was trimmed by 4 bases and the J gene end by 7 bases; junction bases not matched to a gene: 9. CDR3 loop: CASSGGTGTGNEQFF. The CDR3 DNA follows: TGCGCCAGCAGCGGCGGGACAGGGACGGGGAATGAGCAGTTCTTC.

The V call is TRBV5-1, the J call TRBJ1-3, with 9 bases matching TRBD1. V lost 3 bases, J lost 6 bases, and 4 bases stayed unmatched. Per germline, CDR1 SGHRS and CDR2 YFSETQ. The CDR3 sequence is 14 residues long. The CDR3 sequence is CASSSDRGPNTIYF. The CDR3 bases are TGCGCCAGCAGCTCGGACAGGGGCCCAAACACCATATATTTT.

V gene TRBV15 combines with J gene TRBJ2-7, with D uncertain. The germline V and J ends were trimmed by 4 bases and 2 bases, with 6 bases remaining between them. CDR3 size: 12 residues. CDR1 LNHNV and CDR2 YYDKDF come from the germline V gene (reference sequence). The CDR3 coding sequence is TGTGCCACCAGCAACGCCCCCTACGAGCAGTACTTC. It translates to CATSNAPYEQYF.

V is TRBV6-5 and J is TRBJ1-5; D is ambiguous. Deletions cut 5 bases from V and 5 bases from J, with 10 bases between. Germline values: CDR1 MNHEY, CDR2 SVGAGI. The CDR3 totals 13 residues. DNA for the CDR3: TGTGCCAGCAGTGTCACAGAACATCAGCCCCAGCATTTT. Translating it yields CASSVTEHQPQHF.

This clone was observed a handful of times. V and J are TRBV7-9 and TRBJ2-7; D unclear. CDR1 and CDR2 (germline): SEHNR, FQNEAQ (reference sequence). The CDR3 is 12 amino acids. The V end lost 4 bases, the J end lost 6 bases, and 10 bases lay between the germline ends. The CDR3: CASSYGSAEQYF. In DNA form, the CDR3 reads TGTGCCAGCAGCTACGGGTCCGCCGAGCAGTACTTC.

V and J are TRBV7-8 and TRBJ1-5; 10 nucleotides match TRBD1. V dropped 5 bases and J dropped 3; count of bases not matched to a gene: 10. This CDR3 has 17 amino acids. Per germline, CDR1 SGHVS and CDR2 FQNEAQ. CDR3 amino acids: CASSALIGTGVNQPQHF. As DNA, the CDR3 is TGTGCCAGCAGCGCACTGATCGGGACAGGGGTCAATCAGCCCCAGCATTTT.

The chain employs TRBV7-6 and TRBJ2-1; maybe TRBD1 (5 bases). Germline CDR1 is SGHVS and CDR2 is FNYEAQ. The CDR3 loop spans 20 amino acids. V shed 1 base and J shed 3 bases, with 25 bases lying between them. The CDR3 is CASSLGGRVAPGNNYNEQFF. CDR3 coding DNA: TGTGCCAGCAGCTTAGGAGGTCGCGTTGCGCCAGGGAATAACTACAATGAGCAGTTCTTC.

The chain carries TRBV15 and TRBJ1-1, with D unclear. Trimming left V 1 base short and J 6 bases short, with 9 bases between. There are 13 residues in the CDR3. CDR1 and CDR2 from the germline V gene are LNHNV and YYDKDF (reference sequence). CDR3 protein: CATSRADWAEAFF. As DNA, the CDR3 is TGTGCCACCAGCAGAGCAGACTGGGCTGAAGCTTTCTTT.

The chain is built from TRBV2 and TRBJ1-2, with D perhaps matching TRBD1 (5 bases). This CDR3 is 14 amino acids long. V lost 5 bases and J 1 base, leaving 11 bases between the germline ends. CDR1 is SNHLY and CDR2 is FYNNEI in the germline V gene. The CDR3 reads CASSRDGDNYGYTF. In nucleotides, the CDR3 is TGTGCCAGCAGTAGGGACGGAGATAACTATGGCTACACCTTC.

The J gene is TRBJ1-2, the V gene TRBV2; no definite D call. V lost 7 bases and J 5 bases, leaving 11 bases between the germline ends. Germline CDR1 SNHLY, CDR2 FYNNEI. This CDR3 spans 12 amino acids. The CDR3 region is CASTWTDYGYTF. DNA of the CDR3: TGTGCCAGCACCTGGACGGATTATGGCTACACCTTC.

J is TRBJ2-1 and V is TRBV12-5; D may be TRBD2 (5 bases). V was clipped by 6 bases and J by 5 bases, with 11 bases between them. The CDR3 consists of 13 residues. The germline CDR1 and CDR2 sequences are LGHNT and FRNRAP. Here the CDR3 reads CASGHGNNNEQFF. DNA for the CDR3: TGTGCTAGTGGCCACGGGAACAACAATGAGCAGTTCTTC.

This rearrangement joins TRBV5-1 to TRBJ2-6; 9 bases match TRBD1. Losses at the gene ends were 3 bases for V and 2 bases for J; bases not matched to a gene: 9. The CDR3 consists of 18 residues. Germline lookup yields CDR1 SGHRS and CDR2 YFSETQ. The CDR3 nucleotides are TGCGCCAGCAGCTGGGCCGGGACAGGGACTCCTGGGGCCAACGTCCTGACTTTC. Protein product: CASSWAGTGTPGANVLTF.

The CDR3 reads CASSEDREGYGYTF. The CDR3 coding sequence is TGTGCCAGCAGTGAGGACAGGGAGGGCTATGGCTACACCTTC. The chain carries TRBV2 and TRBJ1-2; 8 nucleotides agree with TRBD1. Per the germline V gene, CDR1 is SNHLY and CDR2 is FYNNEI. The CDR3 is 14 amino acids. Unmatched junction bases numbered 4, after V lost 3 bases and J lost 4 bases.

The chain couples TRBV5-1 to TRBJ2-1; 11 bases are a match to TRBD2. CDR3 length: 14 residues. Germline trimming cut 4 bases from V and 9 bases from J; bases unmatched to any gene: 6. From germline, CDR1 is SGHRS and CDR2 YFSETQ. The CDR3 region has the DNA TGCGCCAGCAGCCTTACAGGGACTAGCGGTGAGCAGTTCTTC. Protein product: CASSLTGTSGEQFF.

This chain joins TRBV7-9 and TRBJ2-1; D remains ambiguous. In germline, CDR1 is SEHNR, CDR2 FQNEAQ (reference sequence). CDR3 length: 12 residues. Trimming cost V 1 base and J 6 bases, with 4 bases left between them. CDR3 loop: CASSLETNEQFF. The CDR3 region has the DNA TGTGCCAGCAGCTTAGAAACCAATGAGCAGTTCTTC. The whole variable domain, remainder taken from reference TRBV7-9 and TRBJ2-1, is DTGVSQNPRHKITKRGQNVTFRCDPISEHNRLYWYRQTLGQGPEFLTYFQNEAQLEKSRLLSDRFSAERPKGSFSTLEIQRTEQGDSAMYLCASSLETNEQFFGPGTRLTVL.

This clone has just one count. The rearrangement joins TRBV11-3 to TRBJ2-2; TRBD1 or TRBD2 may be the D gene (5 bases each). V was shortened by 5 bases and J by 6 bases, with 13 bases between the two germline ends. The CDR3 has 14 amino acids. Looked up from germline, CDR1 is SGHNT and CDR2 is YENEEA. In DNA form, the CDR3 reads TGTGCCAGCAGCCCTAGCTCGGGGCCCGGGGAGCTGTTTTTT. It specifies CASSPSSGPGELFF. Supplemented by reference TRBV11-3 and TRBJ2-2, the full variable domain reads EAGVVQSPRYKIIEKKQPVAFWCNPISGHNTLYWYLQNLGQGPELLIRYENEEAVDDSQLPKDRFSAERLKGVDSTLKIQPAELGDSAVYLCASSPSSGPGELFFGEGSRLTVL.

This clone was observed a single time. This chain connects TRBV5-1 to TRBJ2-5; 7 bases align to TRBD1. The V gene end was trimmed by 3 bases and the J gene end by 5 bases; junction bases not matched to a gene: 4. The CDR3 covers 13 residues. Germline CDR1 and CDR2: SGHRS and YFSETQ. In nucleotides, the CDR3 is TGCGCCAGCAGCTGGGAGACAGGGGAGACCCAGTACTTC. Its translation: CASSWETGETQYF. Filled out from reference TRBV5-1 and TRBJ2-5, the complete variable domain reads KAGVTQTPRYLIKTRGQQVTLSCSPISGHRSVSWYQQTPGQGLQFLFEYFSETQRNKGNFPGRFSGRQFSNSRSEMNVSTLELGDSALYLCASSWETGETQYFGPGTRLLVL.

V gene TRBV18 combines with J gene TRBJ1-2; a weak D match, TRBD1 (5 bases). V gave up 2 bases and J gave up 3 bases, with 7 bases separating them. From germline, CDR1 is KGHSH and CDR2 LQKENI. CDR3 length: 13 amino acids. The CDR3 sequence is CASSPGADYGYTF. The CDR3 nucleotides read TGTGCCAGCTCACCAGGGGCAGACTATGGCTACACCTTC. Based on the CDR3 plus reference TRBV18 and TRBJ1-2, the full variable domain is NAGVMQNPRHLVRRRGQEARLRCSPMKGHSHVYWYRQLPEEGLKFMVYLQKENIIDESGMPKERFSAEFPKEGPSILRIQQVVRGDSAAYFCASSPGADYGYTFGSGTRLTVV.